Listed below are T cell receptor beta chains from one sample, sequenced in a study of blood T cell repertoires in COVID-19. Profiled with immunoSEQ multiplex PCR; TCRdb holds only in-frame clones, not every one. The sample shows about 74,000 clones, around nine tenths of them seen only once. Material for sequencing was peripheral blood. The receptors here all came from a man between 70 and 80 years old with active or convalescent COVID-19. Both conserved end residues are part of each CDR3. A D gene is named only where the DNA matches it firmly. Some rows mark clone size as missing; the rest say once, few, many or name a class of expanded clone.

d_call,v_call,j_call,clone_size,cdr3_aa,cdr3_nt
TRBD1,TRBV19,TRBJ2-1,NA,CASSDRVLNEQFF,TGTGCCAGTTCGGACAGGGTCCTCAATGAGCAGTTCTTC
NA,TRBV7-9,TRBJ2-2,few,CASSLSHGGELFF,TGTGCCAGCAGCTTAAGTCACGGCGGGGAGCTGTTTTTT
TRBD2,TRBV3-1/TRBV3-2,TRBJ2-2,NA,CASSRRLATTEELFF,TGTGCCAGCAGCCGTAGACTAGCGACCACTGAGGAGCTGTTTTTT
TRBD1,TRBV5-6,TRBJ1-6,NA,CASSSRQGPIALHF,TGTGCCAGCAGCTCCCGACAGGGCCCTATCGCCCTCCACTTT
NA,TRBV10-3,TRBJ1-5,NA,CAIRSGEGVNQPQHF,TGTGCCATCAGGTCAGGGGAAGGTGTCAATCAGCCCCAGCATTTT
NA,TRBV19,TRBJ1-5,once,CASNTPASNQPQHF,TGTGCCAGTAACACCCCAGCGAGCAATCAGCCCCAGCATTTT
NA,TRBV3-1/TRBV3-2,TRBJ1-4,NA,CASSRSGDPNEKLFF,TGTGCCAGCAGCCGGTCAGGGGATCCTAATGAAAAACTGTTTTTT
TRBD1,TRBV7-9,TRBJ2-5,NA,CASSTGRTGVETQYF,TGTGCCAGCAGCACGGGCCGGACAGGGGTAGAGACCCAGTACTTC
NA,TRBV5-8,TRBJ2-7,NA,CASSYSGRPFYEQYF,TGTGCCAGCAGCTATTCGGGGAGACCATTCTACGAGCAGTACTTC
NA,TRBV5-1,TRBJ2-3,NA,CASSLAVLESTDTQYF,TGCGCCAGCAGCTTGGCCGTACTTGAAAGCACAGATACGCAGTATTTT
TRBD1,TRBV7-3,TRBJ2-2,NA,CASSLTGPTGELFF,TGTGCCAGCAGCTTGACAGGGCCGACCGGGGAGCTGTTTTTT
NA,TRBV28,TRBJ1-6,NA,CASKERSSYNSPLHF,TGTGCCAGCAAGGAGAGGAGCTCCTATAATTCACCCCTCCACTTT
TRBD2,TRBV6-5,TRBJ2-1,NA,CASRSGSRNEQFF,TGTGCCAGCAGGAGCGGGAGTAGAAATGAGCAGTTCTTC
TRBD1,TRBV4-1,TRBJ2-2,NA,CASSQTGGRPTGELFF,TGCGCCAGCAGCCAGACAGGGGGGCGGCCCACCGGGGAGCTGTTTTTT
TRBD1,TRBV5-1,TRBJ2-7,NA,CASSWGQGVSYEQYF,TGCGCCAGCAGCTGGGGACAGGGGGTCTCCTACGAGCAGTACTTC
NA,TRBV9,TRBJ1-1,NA,CASSVTGLNTEAFF,TGTGCCAGCAGCGTAACAGGGCTTAACACTGAAGCTTTCTTT
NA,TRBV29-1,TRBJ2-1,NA,CSGGRSYNEQFF,TGCAGCGGCGGGCGCTCCTACAATGAGCAGTTCTTC
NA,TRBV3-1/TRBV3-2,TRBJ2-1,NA,CASSQYFLRSSYNEQFF,TGTGCCAGCAGCCAATATTTTTTACGGTCCTCCTACAATGAGCAGTTCTTC
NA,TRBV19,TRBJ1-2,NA,CASSITPGQTDYYGYTF,TGTGCCAGTAGTATAACCCCCGGACAGACGGACTACTATGGCTACACCTTC
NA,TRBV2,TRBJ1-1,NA,CASRGDTEEAFF,TGTGCCAGCAGGGGGGACACCGAAGAAGCTTTCTTT
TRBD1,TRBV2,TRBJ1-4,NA,CASKPTGLNEKLFF,TGTGCCAGCAAACCGACAGGGCTTAATGAAAAACTGTTTTTT
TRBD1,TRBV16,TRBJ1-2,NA,CASSQSFPDRGYGYTF,TGTGCCAGCAGCCAATCTTTCCCGGACAGGGGTTATGGCTACACCTTC
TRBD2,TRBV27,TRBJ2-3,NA,CASSLYRRAGLAGRTDTQYF,TGTGCCAGCAGTTTATATCGTCGGGCGGGACTAGCGGGTCGCACAGATACGCAGTATTTT
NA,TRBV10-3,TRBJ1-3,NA,CAISQTREDTIYF,TGTGCCATCAGCCAGACCAGGGAGGACACCATATATTTT
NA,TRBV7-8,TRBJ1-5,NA,CASSSTGLPNQPQHF,TGTGCCAGCAGCTCCACAGGGTTACCCAATCAGCCCCAGCATTTT
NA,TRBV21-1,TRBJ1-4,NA,CASSKEGVGTGQEKLFF,TGTGCCAGCAGCAAAGAGGGGGTCGGGACAGGGCAAGAAAAACTGTTTTTT
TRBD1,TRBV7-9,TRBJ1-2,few,CASSPPGGFYGYTF,TGTGCCAGCAGCCCCCCAGGGGGGTTCTATGGCTACACCTTC
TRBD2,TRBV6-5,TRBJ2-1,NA,CASSFGGSIYNEQFF,TGTGCCAGCTCTTTCGGGGGGTCTATTTACAATGAGCAGTTCTTC
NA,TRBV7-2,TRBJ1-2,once,CASSLAMGLGYGYTF,TGTGCCAGCAGCTTAGCTATGGGCCTGGGCTATGGCTACACCTTC
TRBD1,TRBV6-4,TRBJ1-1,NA,CASSPGTGGFGGEAFF,TGTGCCAGCAGCCCCGGGACAGGGGGATTTGGGGGTGAAGCTTTCTTT
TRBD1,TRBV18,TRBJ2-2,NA,CASSPVRDRATNTGELFF,TGTGCCAGCTCACCAGTGCGGGACAGGGCTACGAACACCGGGGAGCTGTTTTTT
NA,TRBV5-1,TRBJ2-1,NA,CASSLDIWRTYNEQFF,TGCGCCAGCAGCTTGGACATATGGAGAACCTACAATGAGCAGTTCTTC
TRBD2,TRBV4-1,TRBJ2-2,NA,CASSPYGLAGTGELFF,TGCGCCAGCAGCCCATATGGACTAGCAGGCACCGGGGAGCTGTTTTTT
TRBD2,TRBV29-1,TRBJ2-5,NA,CSVAVGLAWGETQYF,TGCAGCGTTGCCGTGGGACTAGCGTGGGGAGAGACCCAGTACTTC
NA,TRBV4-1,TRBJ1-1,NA,CASSHLLGQRGTEAFF,TGCGCCAGCAGCCACTTGTTGGGCCAAAGGGGAACTGAAGCTTTCTTT
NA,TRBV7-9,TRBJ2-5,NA,CASSFQGQETQYF,TGTGCCAGCAGCTTTCAGGGCCAAGAGACCCAGTACTTC
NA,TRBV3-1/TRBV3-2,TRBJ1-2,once,CASSQDFSPINYGYTF,TGTGCCAGCAGCCAAGATTTTAGCCCGATCAACTATGGCTACACCTTC
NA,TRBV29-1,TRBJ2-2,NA,CSVAVAPTGELFF,TGCAGCGTCGCAGTGGCCCCCACCGGGGAGCTGTTTTTT
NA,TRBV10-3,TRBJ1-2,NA,CAISVYGANYGYTF,TGTGCCATCAGTGTCTATGGAGCTAACTATGGCTACACCTTC
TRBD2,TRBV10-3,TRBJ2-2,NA,CAISDRRTSGPGELFF,TGTGCCATCAGTGATAGGCGGACTAGCGGGCCCGGGGAGCTGTTTTTT
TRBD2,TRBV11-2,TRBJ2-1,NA,CASSLSPGTSGEGEQFF,TGTGCCAGCAGCTTAAGCCCCGGGACTAGCGGGGAAGGTGAGCAGTTCTTC
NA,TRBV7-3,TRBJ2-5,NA,CASSQRAGETQYF,TGTGCCAGCAGCCAGAGGGCGGGAGAGACCCAGTACTTC